The TCR beta chain described here comes from a study of T-cell reconstitution after alpha-beta-depleted transplantation in children. Study-wide results and caveats: From surviving recipient T cells and thymic progenitors came the high day-60 TCRbeta diversity observed in some patients. Expanded clones from the graft, numbering several hundred, reportedly supplied alpha-beta T cells about two months after transplant.

Remarks on this clonotype: As yet, its antigen is unknown.

For TCRbeta, the library was prepared with unique molecular identifiers. From the PCR reads, TCRdb called clonotypes with MiXCR, one entry per CDR3 protein. Among more than 45,000 distinct CDR3 sequences, roughly half were seen once, and the ten largest hold more than 30%. V gave up 2 bases and J gave up 6 bases; unmatched junction bases: 6. Germline values: CDR1 LGHDT, CDR2 YNNKEL (reference sequence). The CDR3 sequence is 15 residues long. This sequence joins TRBV3-1 and TRBJ1-4, with 7 bases that match TRBD1. The TCR originated in a boy in the first two years of life with SCID, due to receive a stem cell transplant. The sequencing here drew on peripheral blood, taken before TCRalphabeta/CD19-depleted stem cell transplant. In DNA, the CDR3 is TGTGCCAGCAGCCAAAAAACCGGGACAGATGAAAAACTGTTTTTT. It yields the protein CASSQKTGTDEKLFF.